The rows below give T cell receptor beta chains drawn from one sample of a study of T cells after yellow fever vaccination. TCRdb analysed the 5' RACE reads with MiXCR anew, one entry per CDR3 protein. The profile covers some 290,000 distinct CDR3 sequences, with about 10% appearing a single time and approximately 3% taken by the ten largest. Sequences were derived from CD4+ T cells sorted from PBMCs, sampled 45 days after the yellow fever booster vaccination. These receptors were collected from a man between 18 and 35 years old who received the YFV17D yellow fever vaccine. Each CDR3 is given with its conserved first and last residue. The D gene is left open where the match is weak. Some rows mark clone size as missing; the rest say once, few, many or name a class of expanded clone.

d_call	clone_size	v_call	j_call	cdr3_aa	cdr3_nt
NA	few	TRBV24-1	TRBJ2-5	CATSEPGRETQYF	TGTGCCACCAGTGAACCCGGGCGAGAGACCCAGTACTTC
TRBD1	NA	TRBV12-3/TRBV12-4	TRBJ2-7	CASRSLGQADYEQYF	TGTGCCAGCAGATCACTGGGACAGGCGGACTACGAGCAGTACTTC
TRBD1	NA	TRBV5-1	TRBJ2-2	CASNPQGKNTGELFF	TGCGCCAGCAATCCACAGGGGAAGAACACCGGGGAGCTGTTTTTT
TRBD2	NA	TRBV7-2	TRBJ2-5	CASSTSSGGSSLTQYF	TGTGCCAGCAGCACCTCTAGCGGGGGGTCCAGTCTCACCCAGTACTTC
TRBD2	few	TRBV10-3	TRBJ2-7	CAIGGLAGDEQYF	TGTGCCATCGGGGGACTAGCGGGGGACGAGCAGTACTTC
TRBD1	few	TRBV9	TRBJ2-5	CASSVAGISGVTGAETQYF	TGTGCCAGCAGCGTAGCGGGTATTTCTGGGGTTACAGGGGCAGAGACCCAGTACTTC
NA	NA	TRBV7-2	TRBJ2-4	CASSLGSVENIQYF	TGTGCCAGCAGCCTAGGGTCGGTCGAAAACATTCAGTACTTC
NA	few	TRBV19	TRBJ1-5	CASSIGAVAYSNQPQHF	TGTGCCAGTAGTATTGGGGCGGTGGCGTATAGCAATCAGCCCCAGCATTTT
NA	many	TRBV2	TRBJ2-3	CASSDGGPSTDTQYF	TGTGCCAGCAGTGACGGGGGGCCCAGCACAGATACGCAGTATTTT
NA	few	TRBV30	TRBJ1-1	CAWTTGFGTEAFF	TGTGCCTGGACTACGGGTTTCGGGACTGAAGCTTTCTTT
TRBD2	many	TRBV20-1	TRBJ2-3	CSARGGLRADTQYF	TGCAGTGCTAGGGGGGGGTTAAGGGCAGATACGCAGTATTTT
TRBD1	few	TRBV6-2/TRBV6-3	TRBJ1-4	CASSDRGGEKLFF	TGTGCCAGCAGCGACAGGGGAGGTGAAAAACTGTTTTTT
NA	NA	TRBV14	TRBJ2-5	CASSQNGGLYQETQYF	TGTGCCAGCAGCCAGAACGGGGGACTGTACCAAGAGACCCAGTACTTC
NA	few	TRBV3-1	TRBJ1-6	CASSQFGGDSPLHF	TGTGCCAGCAGCCAATTCGGAGGGGATTCACCCCTCCACTTT
NA	NA	TRBV7-8	TRBJ2-1	CASIKTGTVYNEQFF	TGTGCCAGCATCAAGACCGGGACTGTCTACAATGAGCAGTTCTTC
NA	NA	TRBV2	TRBJ2-4	CASTSSVAKNIQYF	TGTGCCAGCACCTCTAGTGTAGCCAAAAACATTCAGTACTTC
NA	NA	TRBV6-6	TRBJ1-2	CASSAGNYGYTF	TGTGCCAGCAGCGCGGGAAACTATGGCTACACCTTC
TRBD1	many	TRBV3-1	TRBJ1-2	CASSQAPNTGTANYGYTF	TGTGCCAGCAGCCAAGCCCCCAATACCGGGACAGCTAACTATGGCTACACCTTC
TRBD1	NA	TRBV9	TRBJ2-1	CASSVEGGQFYNEQFF	TGTGCCAGCAGCGTAGAAGGGGGCCAATTCTACAATGAGCAGTTCTTC
NA	few	TRBV12-3/TRBV12-4	TRBJ2-7	CASSLGGSFDYEQYF	TGTGCCAGCAGTTTAGGGGGTTCCTTCGACTACGAGCAGTACTTC
TRBD1	NA	TRBV5-1	TRBJ1-6	CASSLWGTGGSSPLHF	TGCGCCAGCAGCTTGTGGGGGACAGGGGGGAGCTCACCCCTCCACTTT
NA	few	TRBV7-2	TRBJ2-2	CASSPDAGELFF	TGTGCCAGCAGCCCGGACGCCGGGGAGCTGTTTTTT
TRBD1	few	TRBV11-2	TRBJ1-2	CASSLVGQFYGYTF	TGTGCCAGCAGCTTAGTGGGACAGTTCTATGGCTACACCTTC
NA	few	TRBV5-1	TRBJ1-2	CASSFSGSVSGVGYGYTF	TGCGCCAGCAGCTTCTCTGGTTCCGTTTCAGGGGTCGGCTATGGCTACACCTTC
NA	NA	TRBV12-3/TRBV12-4	TRBJ1-5	CASSFRFYQPQHF	TGTGCCAGCAGTTTCCGGTTCTATCAGCCCCAGCATTTT
TRBD2	few	TRBV4-1	TRBJ2-4	CASSQDPGTGGIQYF	TGCGCCAGCAGCCAAGACCCCGGGACGGGAGGCATTCAGTACTTC
NA	few	TRBV28	TRBJ1-2	CASSLPQGAVGYTF	TGTGCCAGCAGTTTACCACAGGGAGCAGTTGGCTACACCTTC
TRBD2	many	TRBV6-6	TRBJ2-3	CASSFGLADTQYF	TGTGCCAGCAGTTTCGGACTAGCAGATACGCAGTATTTT
TRBD1	NA	TRBV6-4	TRBJ1-6	CASSRQGGASLHF	TGTGCCAGCAGCAGACAGGGGGGAGCGTCCCTCCACTTT
NA	NA	TRBV5-8	TRBJ1-4	CASSPESGRSKLFF	TGTGCCAGCAGCCCAGAGTCAGGTCGCTCCAAACTGTTTTTT
NA	NA	TRBV11-3	TRBJ2-2	CASSPSGSTGELFF	TGTGCCAGCTCCCCCTCCGGGTCCACCGGGGAGCTGTTTTTT
NA	many	TRBV5-1	TRBJ1-1	CASSFTGTNTEAFF	TGCGCCAGCAGCTTTACAGGGACGAACACTGAAGCTTTCTTT
TRBD2	many	TRBV4-1	TRBJ2-1	CASSNGGALPGNEQFF	TGCGCCAGCAGCAACGGGGGGGCCTTACCTGGGAATGAGCAGTTCTTC
NA	few	TRBV4-2	TRBJ2-7	CASSQGAKRRAYF	TGTGCCAGCAGCCAAGGGGCTAAGAGGCGAGCGTACTTC
NA	few	TRBV5-1	TRBJ2-1	CASSLGADEQFF	TGCGCCAGCAGCTTGGGGGCTGATGAGCAGTTCTTC
TRBD1	NA	TRBV7-2	TRBJ1-4	CASSAPGQSKEKLFF	TGTGCCAGCAGCGCCCCGGGACAGAGTAAAGAAAAACTGTTTTTT
NA	NA	TRBV6-5	TRBJ2-7	CASSPNRVYEQYF	TGTGCCAGCAGTCCTAACAGGGTGTACGAGCAGTACTTC
TRBD1	NA	TRBV29-1	TRBJ2-7	CSGTTDRDEQYF	TGCAGCGGCACGACGGACAGGGACGAGCAGTACTTC
NA	many	TRBV20-1	TRBJ2-3	CSASLDSKTDTQYF	TGCAGTGCTAGTTTGGACAGTAAAACAGATACGCAGTATTTT
NA	few	TRBV2	TRBJ2-3	CASSETGFDTQYF	TGTGCCAGCAGTGAAACGGGCTTCGATACGCAGTATTTT
NA	NA	TRBV7-2	TRBJ2-1	CASSRTRNEQFF	TGTGCCAGCAGCCGGACCCGGAATGAGCAGTTCTTC
NA	few	TRBV29-1	TRBJ2-3	CSVERRLSTDTQYF	TGCAGCGTTGAAAGGCGGCTGAGCACAGATACGCAGTATTTT